The TCR beta chain under discussion was sequenced for a study of blood T cell repertoires in COVID-19. In the study overall: COVID-19 samples, acute and convalescent, were from the United States, Italy and Spain. Sources were T cells, B-cell-depleted T cells, or PBMCs; the material itself was cDNA or gDNA.

Per the original methods: From reference gene primer amplification, estimates of nucleated cell counts were derived. The data were produced by immunoSEQ multiplex PCR, yet TCRdb's version contains in-frame clones alone and is incomplete. V and J calls and clone size are as listed in that table; D and trimming were resolved from the DNA. Altogether about 110,000 clones are present, nearly 90% being singletons, with the ten largest covering almost 8.5%. This clone appeared a few times. The trim removed 1 base at V and 7 bases at J, leaving 12 bases unmatched. The CDR3 covers 17 residues. CDR1 MGHDK and CDR2 SYGVNS come from the germline V gene.

Sequencing was carried out using peripheral blood. The gene calls are TRBV25-1 and TRBJ2-7, with 11 bases fitting TRBD2. This TCR derives from a woman in her 70s who had recovered from COVID-19. In DNA form, the CDR3 reads TGTGCCAGCAGTGAATCCCTGGTACTAGCGGGAGCTCAGGAGCAGTACTTC. It specifies CASSESLVLAGAQEQYF.